A single T cell receptor beta chain is shown here with its context. Its antigen is unknown. This specimen comes from a study of T cell responses to AZD1222 COVID-19 vaccine. Germline V CDR1 and CDR2: SGHNT, YYREEE (reference sequence). The CDR3 runs to 12 residues. Trimming took off 0 bases at V and 6 bases at J, with 5 bases between the two ends. Study results and limitations: Spike-specific TCR breadth and depth both grew after two AZD1222 doses. Clonal diversity may have been underestimated in mostly white British donors.

Sequenced by immunoSEQ multiplex PCR; TCRdb stores in-frame clones only, minus some. The repertoire consists of 150,000 to 200,000 clones, with approximately 90% occurring once and the leading ten covering 1% to 1.5%. The material sequenced was peripheral blood, taken 28 days after the second AZD1222 dose. The rearrangement links TRBV5-4 to TRBJ2-3, with unresolved D. This receptor was identified in an adult who received the AZD1222 COVID-19 vaccine. The chain's CDR3 is CASSLGADTQYF. CDR3 in DNA: TGTGCCAGCAGCTTGGGGGCGGATACGCAGTATTTT.